This T cell receptor (beta chain) is from a study of blood T cells in healthy people across ages. Overall study results and limits: The unknown donor CMV status may have confounded expanded clonotype changes.

This clonotype was detected a few times. No antigen is known for it. The second PCR ran about 6 to 12 cycles with a sample-barcoded 5' primer and J-beta primers. Each cDNA molecule received a tag from a template-switch adaptor that had 12 random nucleotides. From the 5' RACE reads, TCRdb called clonotypes with MiXCR, one entry per CDR3 protein. The table shows hundreds of thousands of distinct CDR3 sequences, with over 20% occurring only once. The sample consisted of blood. The source is a man between 65 and 85 years old in good health.

CDR3 residues: CASSLTRDRGNSPLHF. CDR3 nucleotides: TGTGCCAGCAGCTTAACCAGGGACAGGGGTAATTCACCCCTCCACTTT. The genes are TRBV7-9 and TRBJ1-6; 10 positions match TRBD1. Germline CDR1 and CDR2: SEHNR and FQNEAQ (reference sequence). V dropped 2 bases and J dropped 6; count of bases not matched to a gene: 4. The CDR3 consists of 16 residues.